This TCR beta chain was observed in a study of technical replicates of blood from a few donors listed by TCRdb under 2017. CDR1 MGHRA and CDR2 YSYEKL are derived from the germline V gene. V and J are truncated by 0 bases and 7 bases respectively, leaving an intervening sequence of 9 bases. The CDR3 contains 14 residues, cysteine and phenylalanine counted. CDR3 DNA is the only sequence kept; it has 42 bases, read in frame from the first base. On this clone: The target of this receptor is not known. Nothing much larger sits one base from this clone, and base qualities are not available.

The method behind the library was the immunoSEQ multiplex PCR assay. As stored in TCRdb, this immuneACCESS dataset retains in-frame rearrangements with V and J assigned. A fraction of the clones does not appear; measured against another copy, unresolved V genes explain less than half of the discrepancy, and the remainder lacks a known reason. This sample is represented by over 55,000 clones; around 97% of them were singletons. The ten largest clones take up approximately 0.2% of the sample. The chain is assembled from TRBV4-1 and TRBJ2-2, with the D gene not clear enough to name. Sample: T cells isolated from PBMCs. This TCR came from a human donor in good health. The CDR3: CASSQERTLGELFF. Here is the DNA: TGCGCCAGCAGCCAAGAAAGAACTCTCGGGGAGCTGTTTTTT.